This T cell receptor (beta chain) comes out of a study of regulatory T cells in long-lasting Graves disease. Findings and limits, study-wide: TRBV28, TRBJ1-2 and TRBJ2-5 were favored in persistent disease.

This CDR3 is built from 14 residues. CDR1 is LGHNA and CDR2 is YNFKEQ in the germline V gene. V lost 0 bases, J lost 6 bases, and 12 bases lay in between. With regard to this clonotype: The antigen is unknown.

Sample time point: newly diagnosed GD, antithyroid drugs for less than 3 months. PBMCs provided the RNA from which the TCR library was made. EDTA tubes received about 9.4 milliliters of drawn peripheral blood. Sequencing libraries for TCR beta were prepared with iRepertoire HTBI primers and Arm-PCR of CDR3 regions. TCRdb reanalysed the multiplex PCR reads using MiXCR and keeps one entry per CDR3 protein. The data hold 250,000 or so distinct CDR3 sequences, with 20% observed a single time. The J gene is TRBJ2-7, the V gene TRBV4-2, with D possibly TRBD1 on 5 matching bases. The TCR comes from a female donor with Graves disease. The starting material was peripheral blood mononuclear cells (PBMCs), obtained at new diagnosis, from a patient treated with antithyroid drugs. CDR3 region: CASSQDGRALEQYF. CDR3 DNA: TGTGCCAGCAGCCAAGATGGCAGGGCTCTCGAGCAGTACTTC.